This T cell receptor (beta chain) was captured by sequencing in a study of T cell repertoires in cytomegalovirus infection. Study as a whole: Through public TCR beta signatures, both CMV infection and matching HLA type were indicated.

Points on this clonotype: What it binds is unknown.

Each CDR3 protein gets one entry after TCRdb re-called the reads with MiXCR. Of approximately 590,000 distinct CDR3 sequences in the sample, over 35% were seen once. General observations from the study: Individuals carrying CMV plus the relevant HLA were identified by cumulative frequency of public TCR beta families. The study found HLA-C-restricted CMV-specific TCR beta clonotypes dominating the ex vivo response.

The V end lost 6 bases, the J end lost 0 bases, and 9 bases lay between the germline ends. The CDR3 spans 14 residues. The germline gives CDR1 MNHEY, CDR2 SVGEGT. This sequence joins TRBV6-2 or TRBV6-3 and TRBJ1-5; D is unresolved. Specimen: cultured PBMCs, collected from culture after CMV antigen stimulation. The sequence was obtained from a human donor in good health (CMV status not recorded). Some clones in this sample may be carry-over from other donors' samples. CDR3 nucleotides: TGTGCCAGCAGCGAATGGGATAGCAATCAGCCCCAGCATTTT. Protein: CASSEWDSNQPQHF.